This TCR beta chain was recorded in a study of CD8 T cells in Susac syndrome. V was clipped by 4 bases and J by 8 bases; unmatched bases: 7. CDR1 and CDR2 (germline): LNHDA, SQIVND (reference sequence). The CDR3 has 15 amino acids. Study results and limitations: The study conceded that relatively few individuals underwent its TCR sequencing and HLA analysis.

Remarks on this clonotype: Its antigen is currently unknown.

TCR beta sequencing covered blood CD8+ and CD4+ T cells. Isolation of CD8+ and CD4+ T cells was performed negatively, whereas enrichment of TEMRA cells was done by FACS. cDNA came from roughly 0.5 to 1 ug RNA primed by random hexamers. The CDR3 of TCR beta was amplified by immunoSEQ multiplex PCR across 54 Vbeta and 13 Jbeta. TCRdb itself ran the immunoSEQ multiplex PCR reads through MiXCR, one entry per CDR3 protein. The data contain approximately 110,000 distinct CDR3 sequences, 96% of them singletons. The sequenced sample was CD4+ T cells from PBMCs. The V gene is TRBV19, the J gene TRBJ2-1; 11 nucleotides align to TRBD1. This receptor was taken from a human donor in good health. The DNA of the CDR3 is TGTGCCAGTAGTAGATGGACAGGGGGCTCTGATGAGCAGTTCTTC. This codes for CASSRWTGGSDEQFF.